Following are 9 T cell receptor beta chains from one sample sequenced in a study of identical twins. MiXCR was run by TCRdb on the 5' RACE reads, yielding one entry per CDR3 protein. The data contain 350,000 to 400,000 distinct CDR3 sequences, roughly 10% of them singletons. The specimen sequenced was naive T cells sorted from blood. These receptors were taken from a woman aged 50 to 60 in good health.

The chain has TRBV7-3 and TRBJ2-1; 7 bases fit TRBD2. Germline-derived CDR1 and CDR2 are SGHTA and FQGTGA. J was trimmed by 8 bases and V by 5 bases; bases with no gene match: 15. The CDR3 has 16 amino acids. Written as DNA, the CDR3 is TGTGCCAGCAGCATCCTGCCTAGCGGAAGCGCGGATGAGCAGTTCTTC. Amino acids: CASSILPSGSADEQFF. Full variable domain (rest looked up from reference TRBV7-3 and TRBJ2-1): GAGVSQTPSNKVTEKGKYVELRCDPISGHTALYWYRQSLGQGPEFLIYFQGTGAADDSGLPNDRFFAVRPEGSVSTLKIQRTERGDSAVYLCASSILPSGSADEQFFGPGTRLTVL.

The CDR3 DNA reads TGTGCCAGCAGCTTGGGGGACAGCCGATCCGGGGAGCTGTTTTTT. Its protein is CASSLGDSRSGELFF. The J gene is TRBJ2-2, the V gene TRBV5-4, with 7 bases fitting TRBD1. This CDR3 has 15 amino acids. The V and J ends lost 0 bases and 6 bases, in that order; junction bases with no gene match: 5. Per the germline V gene, CDR1 is SGHNT and CDR2 is YYREEE (reference sequence).

The V and J genes are TRBV5-1 and TRBJ2-1; D not resolved. Germline values: CDR1 SGHRS, CDR2 YFSETQ. This CDR3 comprises 12 residues. Trimming stripped 10 bases from V and 2 bases from J, with 10 bases between. The CDR3 nucleotides read TGCGCCTGTCGTGGTCCCTACAATGAGCAGTTCTTC. Encoded protein: CACRGPYNEQFF.

This clonotype occurred many times. V usage is TRBV12-3 or TRBV12-4 and J usage is TRBJ2-1; D call uncertain. The CDR3 totals 12 residues. V dropped 3 bases and J dropped 9 bases, with 9 bases sitting between them. In DNA, the CDR3 is TGTGCCAGCAGTTTTGGTCGAGCTGAGCAGTTCTTC. This sequence encodes CASSFGRAEQFF.

The chain uses TRBV7-2 and TRBJ2-1; D possibly matches TRBD1 or TRBD2 (6 bases each). The V and J ends lost 4 bases and 14 bases respectively, with 12 bases between them. Germline lookup yields CDR1 SGHTA and CDR2 FQGNSA. The CDR3 is 11 residues long. The CDR3 DNA sequence: TGTGCCAGCAGCTCAAGGGGGGAGAAGTTCTTC. Translated: CASSSRGEKFF.

The chain carries TRBV20-1 and TRBJ2-4; no firm D call. This CDR3 region has 14 residues. Trimming cost V 3 bases and J 0 bases, with 9 bases left between them. CDR1 and CDR2 (germline): DFQATT, SNEGSKA (reference sequence). The CDR3 protein is CSASTELAKNIQYF. CDR3 coding DNA: TGCAGTGCTAGCACAGAGCTAGCCAAAAACATTCAGTACTTC.

Remarks on this clonotype: A clone one base away is much larger, so this may be a read error. The chain recombines TRBV5-1 with TRBJ2-1; D is undetermined. The CDR3 runs 12 residues. Germline loops: CDR1 SGHRS, CDR2 YFSETQ. CDR3 region: CASSLAQNEQLF. DNA of the CDR3: TGCGCCAGCAGCTTGGCCCAGAATGAGCAGCTCTTC.

This rearrangement joins TRBV2 to TRBJ2-7; D may match TRBD1 or TRBD2 (6 bases each). Germline V CDR1 and CDR2: SNHLY, FYNNEI. This CDR3 is 11 amino acids long. Trimming stripped 8 bases from V and 4 bases from J, with 9 bases between. CDR3 loop: CASGGGYEQYF. In DNA form, the CDR3 reads TGTGCCAGCGGAGGGGGGTACGAGCAGTACTTC. Full variable domain (missing parts from reference TRBV2 and TRBJ2-7): EPEVTQTPSHQVTQMGQEVILRCVPISNHLYFYWYRQILGQKVEFLVSFYNNEISEKSEIFDDQFSVERPDGSNFTLKIRSTKLEDSAMYFCASGGGYEQYFGPGTRLTVT.

The chain recombines TRBV9 with TRBJ2-2; 11 positions agree with TRBD2. CDR1 SGDLS and CDR2 YYNGEE come from the germline V gene. V lost 4 bases, J lost 8 bases, and 7 bases stayed unmatched. The CDR3 has 15 residues. Written as DNA, the CDR3 is TGTGCCAGCAGCCCGAGACTAGCGGGGACTGGGGAGCTGTTTTTT. As protein: CASSPRLAGTGELFF.